Below, 26 T cell receptor beta chains from the same sample are listed, as sequenced in a study of regulatory T cells in long-lasting Graves disease. Construction of TCR beta libraries relied on iRepertoire HTBI primers and on Arm-PCR targeting CDR3 regions. TCRdb called the multiplex PCR reads again in MiXCR, with one record for every CDR3 protein. The sample holds some 370,000 distinct CDR3 sequences, roughly 20% seen once. Sample time point: persistent/refractory GD, antithyroid drugs over 5 years with positive TRAb. The TCR library was prepared using RNA isolated from PBMCs. Specimen: peripheral blood mononuclear cells (PBMCs), collected when the disease was refractory, from a patient treated with antithyroid drugs. The receptors derive from a female donor with Graves disease.

This clonotype showed up many times. V and J are TRBV20-1 and TRBJ1-1; 10 positions agree with TRBD1. The CDR3 length is 16 residues. Germline V lookup: CDR1 DFQATT, CDR2 SNEGSKA (reference sequence). Trimming took 3 bases from V and 0 from J; bases not matched to a gene: 7. The chain's CDR3 is CSARTGGGRLNTEAFF. CDR3 nucleotides: TGCAGTGCTAGGACAGGGGGCGGACGGTTGAACACTGAAGCTTTCTTT.

The chain employs TRBV20-1 and TRBJ1-3; perhaps TRBD1 as D (5 bases). CDR1 and CDR2 from the germline V gene are DFQATT and SNEGSKA (reference sequence). This CDR3 is built from 20 residues. V was pared by 0 bases and J by 0 bases, with 24 bases between. The CDR3 sequence: CSARDSFAAGKVLSGNTIYF. The DNA of the CDR3 is TGCAGTGCTAGAGATAGTTTCGCGGCAGGGAAGGTTCTCTCTGGAAACACCATATATTTT.

This clonotype was found many times. J is TRBJ2-5 and V is TRBV28; 7 bases are shared with TRBD2. Losses at the gene ends were 3 bases for V and 1 base for J; bases not matched to a gene: 8. CDR3 length: 16 residues. The germline CDR1 and CDR2 sequences are MDHEN and SYDVKM. CDR3 protein: CASSFTFTSAQETQYF. The CDR3 DNA reads as TGTGCCAGCAGTTTTACTTTTACTAGCGCCCAAGAGACCCAGTACTTC.

In this sample, this clonotype turned up many times. The chain combines TRBV12-3 or TRBV12-4 with TRBJ1-3; the D gene is possibly TRBD1 (5 bases). Trimming left V 8 bases short and J 0 bases short, with 11 bases between. CDR3 length: 14 residues. The CDR3 region is CASSRQSSGNTIYF. The CDR3 region has the DNA TGTGCCAGCTCCCGACAGAGCTCTGGAAACACCATATATTTT.

The gene calls are TRBV5-4 and TRBJ2-7; TRBD1 is a possible D gene (6 bases). Per germline, CDR1 SGHNT and CDR2 YYREEE (reference sequence). The V and J ends lost 4 bases and 2 bases respectively, with 16 bases between them. This CDR3 has 15 residues. The CDR3: CASSATGTLPYEQYF. In nucleotides, the CDR3 is TGTGCCAGCAGCGCGACCGGGACACTACCCTACGAGCAGTACTTC.

This chain links TRBV3-1 with TRBJ1-1; D might be TRBD1 (5 bases). Germline CDR1 LGHDT, CDR2 YNNKEL (reference sequence). Trimming took 2 bases from V and 4 from J, leaving 8 bases between them. The CDR3 extends over 13 amino acids. Written as DNA, the CDR3 is TGTGCCAGCAGCCAAAGACAGAGCACTGAAGCTTTCTTT. Translation gives CASSQRQSTEAFF.

In this sample, this clonotype turned up many times. The chain combines TRBV28 with TRBJ1-2; no clear D. CDR1 and CDR2 (germline): MDHEN, SYDVKM. This CDR3 has 14 amino acids. V was cut by 2 bases and J by 1 base, with 8 bases left in between. The CDR3 loop reads CASSLKVFNYGYTF. CDR3 in DNA: TGTGCCAGCAGTTTAAAGGTTTTTAACTATGGCTACACCTTC.

The rearrangement joins TRBV27 to TRBJ2-7, with D perhaps TRBD1 (5 bases). The CDR3 sequence is 14 residues long. V was cut by 3 bases and J by 2 bases, with 11 bases left in between. Per germline, CDR1 MNHEY and CDR2 SMNVEV (reference sequence). CDR3 sequence (DNA): TGTGCCAGCAGTTTCGGCAGGGCTACCTACGAGCAGTACTTC. It encodes CASSFGRATYEQYF.

This chain uses TRBV30 with TRBJ2-2; D possibly corresponds to TRBD2 (5 bases). Trimming removed 0 bases from V and 4 bases from J, with 12 bases in between. This CDR3 region has 15 residues. The V gene's germline CDR1 is GTSNPN and CDR2 SVGIG (reference sequence). The CDR3 nucleotides read TGTGCCTGGAGTGTACGAGAGAGGGTCACCGGGGAGCTGTTTTTT. Translated: CAWSVRERVTGELFF. Full variable domain (remainder filled in from reference TRBV30 and TRBJ2-2): SQTIHQWPATLVQPVGSPLSLECTVEGTSNPNLYWYRQAAGRGLQLLFYSVGIGQISSEVPQNLSASRPQDRQFILSSKKLLLSDSGFYLCAWSVRERVTGELFFGEGSRLTVL.

This clonotype was recorded at least ten times. This rearrangement joins TRBV27 to TRBJ2-7, with TRBD2 matching 7 bases. Unmatched junction bases numbered 7, after V lost 8 bases and J lost 0 bases. The CDR3 sequence is 14 residues long. Germline CDR1 MNHEY, CDR2 SMNVEV (reference sequence). CDR3 amino acids: CASSDAGVSYEQYF. DNA of the CDR3: TGTGCCAGCTCAGACGCGGGAGTCTCCTACGAGCAGTACTTC.

The J gene is TRBJ2-1, the V gene TRBV28; TRBD2 agrees at 13 bases. V was pared by 5 bases and J by 6 bases, with 4 bases of the junction left unmatched. CDR1 and CDR2 (germline): MDHEN, SYDVKM. This CDR3 comprises 15 residues. This CDR3 reads CASSRTSGSPNEQFF. The CDR3 nucleotides are TGTGCCAGCAGTCGGACTAGCGGGAGCCCCAATGAGCAGTTCTTC.

This clonotype was seen at least ten times. This rearrangement joins TRBV28 to TRBJ1-2; weak D call: TRBD1 (5 bases). Per germline, CDR1 MDHEN and CDR2 SYDVKM. Between the trimmed V and J ends, which lost 6 bases and 5 bases, there was a span of 13 bases. CDR3 length: 13 residues. CDR3 region: CASRPPGGYGYTF. In nucleotides, the CDR3 is TGTGCCAGCAGACCCCCGGGGGGATATGGCTACACCTTC.

V and J are TRBV30 and TRBJ2-1; 7 bases map to TRBD2. Per the germline V gene, CDR1 is GTSNPN and CDR2 is SVGIG (reference sequence). The CDR3 has 14 amino acids. Losses at the gene ends were 0 bases for V and 9 bases for J; bases not matched to a gene: 8. Here the CDR3 reads CAWSVPPRTSEQFF. CDR3 in DNA: TGTGCCTGGAGTGTTCCCCCCCGGACTAGTGAGCAGTTCTTC.

This clonotype was detected ten times or more. The chain employs TRBV27 and TRBJ1-1, with D tentatively TRBD1 (6 bases). The ends were cut back, 2 bases at V and 5 bases at J, with 12 bases in the middle. Germline V CDR1 and CDR2: MNHEY, SMNVEV (reference sequence). The CDR3 is made up of 14 amino acids. The CDR3 nucleotides are TGTGCCAGCAGTTTAGGGGGCCAGAGGACTGAAGCTTTCTTT. Encoded protein: CASSLGGQRTEAFF.

The chain combines TRBV9 with TRBJ1-6; D gene ambiguous. The CDR3 extends over 14 amino acids. The V gene's germline CDR1 is SGDLS and CDR2 YYNGEE. Between the trimmed V and J ends, which lost 0 bases and 9 bases, there was a span of 10 bases. CDR3 coding DNA: TGTGCCAGCAGCGTAGGTCCCATGGGTTCACCCCTCCACTTT. This translates into CASSVGPMGSPLHF.

In its sample, this clonotype was seen many times. V gene TRBV7-3 combines with J gene TRBJ2-5, with 9 bases lining up with TRBD1. Germline-derived CDR1 and CDR2 are SGHTA and FQGTGA. V gave up 5 bases and J gave up 5 bases; unmatched junction bases: 9. This CDR3 has 15 residues. Here the CDR3 reads CASSPTGQGLETQYF. CDR3 nucleotides: TGTGCCAGCAGCCCGACGGGACAGGGCTTGGAGACCCAGTACTTC. Together with reference TRBV7-3 and TRBJ2-5, the CDR3 gives the full variable domain: GAGVSQTPSNKVTEKGKYVELRCDPISGHTALYWYRQSLGQGPEFLIYFQGTGAADDSGLPNDRFFAVRPEGSVSTLKIQRTERGDSAVYLCASSPTGQGLETQYFGPGTRLLVL.

Turning to this clonotype: This may be a read error: a much more frequent sequence differs by one nucleotide. V usage is TRBV7-2 and J usage is TRBJ2-7, with 10 bases aligning to TRBD2. J gave up 1 base and V 2 bases, and 8 bases lay outside the gene matches. Germline values: CDR1 SGHTA, CDR2 FQGNSA. This CDR3 spans 17 amino acids. The CDR3 coding sequence is TGTACCAGCAGCTTAAGGGGTCTAGCGGGAGATTCCTACGAGCAGTACTTC. Translation: CTSSLRGLAGDSYEQYF.

The rearrangement uses TRBV13 and TRBJ2-7; either TRBD1 or TRBD2 may fit D (5 bases each). This CDR3 has 16 amino acids. In germline, CDR1 is PRHDT, CDR2 FYEKMQ (reference sequence). Deletions cut 1 base from V and 0 bases from J, with 13 bases between. CDR3 DNA sequence: TGTGCCAGCAGCTTAGCAGGGCGAGGGGCCTCCTACGAGCAGTACTTC. Its protein is CASSLAGRGASYEQYF.

V gene TRBV7-9 combines with J gene TRBJ2-4; TRBD2 is a possible D gene (7 bases). CDR1 and CDR2 from the germline V gene are SEHNR and FQNEAQ (reference sequence). The germline V and J ends were trimmed by 0 bases and 8 bases, with 17 bases remaining between them. The CDR3 totals 16 residues. The CDR3 sequence: CASSLALGQGGDIQYF. CDR3 sequence (DNA): TGTGCCAGCAGCTTAGCGCTGGGACAAGGGGGGGACATTCAGTACTTC. The variable domain in full, completed from reference TRBV7-9 and TRBJ2-4, reads DTGVSQNPRHKITKRGQNVTFRCDPISEHNRLYWYRQTLGQGPEFLTYFQNEAQLEKSRLLSDRFSAERPKGSFSTLEIQRTEQGDSAMYLCASSLALGQGGDIQYFGAGTRLSVL.

CDR3 nucleotides: TGTGCCAGCAGCGTAGATAGCGTGACCGGCGGGGAGCTGTTTTTT. Translation: CASSVDSVTGGELFF. The chain uses TRBV7-2 and TRBJ2-2; TRBD2 might be the D (5 bases). V was pared by 5 bases and J by 7 bases, with 17 bases between. There are 15 residues in the CDR3. Germline V CDR1 and CDR2: SGHTA, FQGNSA.

This clonotype was counted a few times. V is TRBV10-2 and J is TRBJ2-7, with D unresolved. Germline V gene sequence: CDR1 WSHSY, CDR2 SAAADI. V shed 3 bases and J shed 0 bases, with 15 bases lying between them. This CDR3 comprises 16 residues. CDR3 sequence (DNA): TGCGCCAGCAGTGACAAGTTGGCAGTGGCCTCCTACGAGCAGTACTTC. Its translation: CASSDKLAVASYEQYF.

This rearrangement joins TRBV7-9 to TRBJ2-5, with no clear D. Between the trimmed V and J ends, which lost 5 bases and 0 bases, there was a span of 7 bases. The CDR3 runs 13 residues. Per the germline V gene, CDR1 is SEHNR and CDR2 is FQNEAQ (reference sequence). DNA for the CDR3: TGTGCCAGCAGCCCGTGGGACCAAGAGACCCAGTACTTC. Translated: CASSPWDQETQYF. Drawing the rest from reference TRBV7-9 and TRBJ2-5, the complete variable domain is DTGVSQNPRHKITKRGQNVTFRCDPISEHNRLYWYRQTLGQGPEFLTYFQNEAQLEKSRLLSDRFSAERPKGSFSTLEIQRTEQGDSAMYLCASSPWDQETQYFGPGTRLLVL.

This chain uses TRBV5-1 with TRBJ2-4; TRBD2 aligns across 8 bases. The V and J ends lost 0 bases and 1 base, in that order; junction bases with no gene match: 0. Germline V gene sequence: CDR1 SGHRS, CDR2 YFSETQ. The CDR3 consists of 15 residues. The CDR3 region has the DNA TGCGCCAGCAGCTTGGCGGGGGGGGCCAAAAACATTCAGTACTTC. Protein: CASSLAGGAKNIQYF.

This clonotype was counted a few times. The CDR3 loop reads CASSQLGGFTEAFF. CDR3 nucleotide sequence: TGTGCCAGCAGCCAGTTAGGGGGGTTTACTGAAGCTTTCTTT. The V and J genes are TRBV6-1 and TRBJ1-1; tentatively, D is TRBD1 (6 bases). Trimming pared 6 bases from V and 5 bases from J, leaving 16 bases between. CDR3 length: 14 amino acids. Germline loops: CDR1 MNHNS, CDR2 SASEGT.

The rearrangement links TRBV5-1 to TRBJ1-3; TRBD1 is a possible D gene (5 bases). In germline, CDR1 is SGHRS, CDR2 YFSETQ. With 2 bases removed from V and 4 bases from J, the gap between germline ends came to 19 bases. This CDR3 has 17 residues. CDR3 residues: CASSFSGPSRIGNTIYF. Written as DNA, the CDR3 is TGCGCCAGCAGCTTCTCGGGACCCTCGAGGATAGGAAACACCATATATTTT.

The table lists this clonotype with a few counts. The V and J genes are TRBV12-5 and TRBJ2-2; 12 nucleotides match TRBD1. Germline values: CDR1 LGHNT, CDR2 FRNRAP. The ends lost 3 bases at V and 7 bases at J; junction bases unmatched: 9. This CDR3 comprises 17 residues. The CDR3 region has the DNA TGTGCTAGTGGTTTATCTACGGGACAGGGGGCTTTCGGGGAGCTGTTTTTT. It encodes CASGLSTGQGAFGELFF.